Each of the 8 T cell receptor beta chains below was sequenced from the same sample in a study of blood T cell repertoires in COVID-19. The protocol was immunoSEQ multiplex PCR, while the TCRdb copy is restricted to in-frame clones and leaves out a portion. The sample has 75,000 to 90,000 clones; roughly 88% are singletons. The sequencing input was peripheral blood. These receptors were collected from a man in his fifties with active COVID-19.

This chain joins TRBV4-3 and TRBJ1-1, with 8 bases identical to TRBD1. CDR1 is LGHNA and CDR2 is YSLEER in the germline V gene. This CDR3 region has 16 residues. J gave up 0 bases and V 0 bases, and 3 bases lay outside the gene matches. CDR3 loop: CASSQDTDRVNTEAFF. CDR3 DNA sequence: TGCGCCAGCAGCCAAGATACGGACAGGGTGAACACTGAAGCTTTCTTT.

The chain carries TRBV6-5 and TRBJ1-6, with a weak D call TRBD1 (6 bases). Trimming took 5 bases from V and 10 from J, leaving 18 bases between them. In germline, CDR1 is MNHEY, CDR2 SVGAGI. This CDR3 region has 15 residues. CDR3 bases: TGTGCCAGCAGTCCCGATAAAAACAGGGAATCACCCCTCCACTTT. Amino acid sequence: CASSPDKNRESPLHF.

This chain joins TRBV7-9 and TRBJ1-4; 8 bases are shared with TRBD1. V lost 5 bases, J lost 7 bases, and 6 bases stayed unmatched. The CDR3 is 14 residues long. Germline CDR1 SEHNR, CDR2 FQNEAQ (reference sequence). The CDR3 DNA reads as TGTGCCAGCAGCGGGGCAGGGGGCGCTGAAAAACTGTTTTTT. As protein: CASSGAGGAEKLFF.

The chain joins TRBV19 to TRBJ1-5, with TRBD1 identical over 10 bases. The CDR3 covers 14 residues. In germline, CDR1 is LNHDA, CDR2 SQIVND (reference sequence). The ends lost 4 bases at V and 7 bases at J; junction bases unmatched: 4. CDR3: CASSTRTGGQPQHF. The DNA of the CDR3 is TGTGCCAGTAGTACCCGGACAGGGGGGCAGCCCCAGCATTTT.

V gene TRBV18 combines with J gene TRBJ2-1; D is possibly TRBD2 (5 bases). Trimming removed 6 bases at V and 5 bases at J, with 14 bases between. CDR1 KGHSH and CDR2 LQKENI come from the germline V gene. The CDR3 consists of 14 residues. As DNA, the CDR3 is TGTGCCAGCTCTACGTTTACTAGGAACAATGAGCAGTTCTTC. Its translation is CASSTFTRNNEQFF.

The rearrangement uses TRBV18 and TRBJ2-3, with 11 bases that match TRBD2. The CDR3 covers 15 residues. The junction had 1 base not matched to a gene; V was cut back by 4 bases and J by 1 base. Germline V CDR1 and CDR2: KGHSH, LQKENI. The CDR3 region is CASSQTSGGTDTQYF. For the CDR3, the DNA is TGTGCCAGCTCACAGACTAGCGGGGGCACAGATACGCAGTATTTT. The complete variable domain, with remaining parts taken from reference TRBV18 and TRBJ2-3, reads NAGVMQNPRHLVRRRGQEARLRCSPMKGHSHVYWYRQLPEEGLKFMVYLQKENIIDESGMPKERFSAEFPKEGPSILRIQQVVRGDSAAYFCASSQTSGGTDTQYFGPGTRLTVL.

The gene calls are TRBV14 and TRBJ2-1; 7 bases are a match to TRBD1. The CDR3 sequence is 15 residues long. The V gene's germline CDR1 is SGHDN and CDR2 FVKESK. The ends lost 4 bases at V and 1 base at J; junction bases unmatched: 4. In DNA form, the CDR3 reads TGTGCCAGCAGCCCCACCAGGGGGTCCTACAATGAGCAGTTCTTC. Its translation: CASSPTRGSYNEQFF.

CDR3 region: CASSLAASGPDEQFF. CDR3 DNA sequence: TGCGCCAGCAGCTTGGCGGCTAGCGGTCCAGATGAGCAGTTCTTC. V is TRBV5-1 and J is TRBJ2-1, with TRBD2 matching over 7 bases. The length of the CDR3 is 15 residues. Germline CDR1 and CDR2: SGHRS and YFSETQ. The V gene end was trimmed by 0 bases and the J gene end by 8 bases; junction bases not matched to a gene: 8.